A single TCR beta chain is shown here with its context. Its recognized antigen is unknown. No per-base quality is available; no much larger clone lies one base away. Sequences LGHDT (CDR1) and YNNKEL (CDR2) are obtained from the germline V gene (reference sequence). There are 16 amino acids in the CDR3, from cysteine to phenylalanine inclusive. The kept DNA is CDR3 alone, 48 bases in frame from the first base. For this chain, trimming is 4 bases at the V end and 7 bases at the J end, and the number of junction bases without a gene match is 11. Library generation was performed with PCR. The sample was run on an Illumina HiSeq 2500. To normalize quantification of the TCRbeta repertoire, the TCR libraries were built with molecular barcoding that relied on unique molecular identifiers. The public reads were quality trimmed at Q25 with fastp and then assembled into clones with MiXCR by TCRdb, keeping productive beta chains. Every entry covers one CDR3 protein and lists the most common genes and DNA from its rows. This sample holds a few hundred thousand distinct CDR3 sequences; approximately 11% were observed only once. 5% to 6.5% of the sample is held by the ten biggest clonotypes.

The source of the sample is a study of T-cell reconstitution after alpha-beta-depleted transplantation in children (dated by TCRdb to the mid-2010s). Regarding the research as a whole: The study quantitatively tracked T-cell immune reconstitution after TCRalphabeta/CD19-depleted allogeneic hematopoietic cell transplantation in children using TCR repertoire profiling.

Material: PBMCs from the stem cell graft donor, obtained from the stem cell graft. This clonotype was sampled from a human donor who donated a stem cell graft to a child with acute myeloid leukemia. The rearrangement combines TRBV3-1 with TRBJ2-1; TRBD1 aligns with 9 central bases. The CDR3 is CASSRTGGGGGNEQFF. The DNA sequence is as follows: TGTGCCAGCAGCCGCACAGGGGGCGGGGGAGGGAATGAGCAGTTCTTC.